Given below is one T cell receptor beta chain in context. This entry is derived from a study of blood T cell repertoires in COVID-19. Repertoires were generated with immunoSEQ multiplex PCR, while TCRdb's copy carries only in-frame clones and drops some. The sample lists 35,000 to 50,000 clones, about four fifths seen once, with about 4.2% in the top ten. The V segment lost 3 bases and the J segment 6 bases; nucleotides outside the gene matches: 4. The CDR3 sequence is 15 residues long. The germline V gene encodes CDR1 SGDLS and CDR2 YYNGEE. The receptor was derived from a woman in her 70s with acute or convalescent COVID-19. The chain links TRBV9 to TRBJ2-3; 13 bases fit TRBD2. Sequencing was performed on peripheral blood. The CDR3 DNA is TGTGCCAGCAGCGCTGGGACTAGCGGGATCGATACGCAGTATTTT. It specifies CASSAGTSGIDTQYF.